This T cell receptor (beta chain) was found in a study of cytomegalovirus exposure and HLA in healthy donors. PCR involved 60 Vbeta and 13 Jbeta primers. The table came from immunoSEQ multiplex PCR; TCRdb's copy has only in-frame clones and leaves some out. The data show 85,000 to 110,000 clones, with 60% to 70% seen just once and more than 3% held by the top ten. Germline CDR1 reads LNHNV; CDR2 reads YYDKDF (reference sequence). The CDR3 has 19 amino acids. Trimming removed 0 bases from V and 0 bases from J, with 15 bases in between. This TCR was recovered from a woman aged 45-65 years in good health and CMV-seronegative. The chain is built from TRBV15 and TRBJ2-6; TRBD1 might be the D (5 bases). Sequencing input: PBMCs. CDR3 amino acids: CATSRDRLRVRSGANVLTF. In DNA form, the CDR3 reads TGTGCCACCAGCAGAGATAGACTCAGGGTTCGCTCTGGGGCCAACGTCCTGACTTTC.